The clone carrying this T cell receptor beta chain has only a few counts. Its antigen is undetermined. TCR beta CDR3 region amplification was performed from RNA transcripts. In the first-round RT-PCR of the TCR CDR3, the HTBI primer set was used. TCRdb called the multiplex PCR reads again in MiXCR, with one record for every CDR3 protein. This sample has 660,000 or so distinct CDR3 sequences, with about 45% found just once. Trimming left V 5 bases short and J 5 bases short, with 12 bases between. CDR3 length: 14 amino acids. Germline loops: CDR1 WNHNN, CDR2 SYGVQD (reference sequence). Uncontrolled infection, other autoimmune disease, pregnancy or lactation excluded patients. Diagnosis rested on symptoms, serum thyroxine and TRAb, thyroid ultrasound, and orbital computed tomography. These data belong to a study of T cells in Graves' hyperthyroidism and ophthalmopathy. Study observations and caveats: Among clonotypes expanded in thyroid above 0.001, most were also found in blood. A model of 13 V-J pairs discriminated ophthalmopathy from stable hyperthyroidism.

The gene calls are TRBV10-1 and TRBJ1-4; weak D call: TRBD1 (5 bases). What was sequenced was peripheral blood or thyroid tissue (not recorded which). The sequence was obtained from an adult man with Graves' disease, either hyperthyroidism or ophthalmopathy (not recorded which). CDR3 in DNA: TGCGCCAGCAGTTCTGGGGCGGAAAATGAAAAACTGTTTTTT. It is translated as CASSSGAENEKLFF.